This T cell receptor (beta chain) was identified during a study of cytomegalovirus exposure and HLA in healthy donors. About the research overall: Among several hundred genotyped donors, roughly 81% fell in the Caucasian-associated ancestry cluster. Study-wide results and caveats: Most TCRs appeared rarely, but some public TCRs recurred in many donors.

Donors showed nominal health when sampled, although they likely had unrecorded immune exposures. Primers: 60 Vbeta forward and 13 Jbeta reverse. The table came from immunoSEQ multiplex PCR; TCRdb's copy has only in-frame clones and leaves some out. The repertoire table contains some 130,000 clones. To note about this clone: Its specificity is not known.

The sequence came from a man aged 18 to 29 in good health and CMV-seronegative. Sequencing was performed on PBMCs.

CDR3 amino acids: CASSEGADYEQYF. The CDR3 DNA sequence: TGTGCCAGCAGTGAGGGGGCGGACTACGAGCAGTACTTC. The genes are TRBV27 and TRBJ2-7, with 7 bases fitting TRBD1. The germline CDR1 and CDR2 sequences are MNHEY and SMNVEV (reference sequence). The CDR3 length is 13 residues. The J segment lost 3 bases and the V segment lost 5 bases, leaving 4 bases of the junction unmatched.